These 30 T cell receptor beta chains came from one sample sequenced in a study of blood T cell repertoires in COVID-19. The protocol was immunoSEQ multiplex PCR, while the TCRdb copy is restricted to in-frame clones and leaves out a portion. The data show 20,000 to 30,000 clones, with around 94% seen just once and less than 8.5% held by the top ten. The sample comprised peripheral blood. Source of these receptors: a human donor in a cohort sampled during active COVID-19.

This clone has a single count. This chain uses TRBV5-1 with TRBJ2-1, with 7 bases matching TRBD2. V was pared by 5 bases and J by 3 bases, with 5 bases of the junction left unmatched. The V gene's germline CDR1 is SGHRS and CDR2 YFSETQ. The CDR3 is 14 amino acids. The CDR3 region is CASRKRDYYNEQFF. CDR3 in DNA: TGCGCCAGCAGGAAGAGGGACTACTACAATGAGCAGTTCTTC.

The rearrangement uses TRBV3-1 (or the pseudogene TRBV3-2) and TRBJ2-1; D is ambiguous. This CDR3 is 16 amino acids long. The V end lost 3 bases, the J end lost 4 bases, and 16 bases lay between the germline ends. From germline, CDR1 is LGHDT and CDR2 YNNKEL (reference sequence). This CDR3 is CASSHNIDPTYNEQFF. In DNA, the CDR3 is TGTGCCAGCAGCCACAACATCGACCCGACTTACAATGAGCAGTTCTTC.

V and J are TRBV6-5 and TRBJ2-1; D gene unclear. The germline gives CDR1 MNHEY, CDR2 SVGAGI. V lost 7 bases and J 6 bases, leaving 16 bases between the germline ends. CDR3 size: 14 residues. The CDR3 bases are TGTGCCAGCATGCTACGTTCCCCCCCCAATGAGCAGTTCTTC. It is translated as CASMLRSPPNEQFF.

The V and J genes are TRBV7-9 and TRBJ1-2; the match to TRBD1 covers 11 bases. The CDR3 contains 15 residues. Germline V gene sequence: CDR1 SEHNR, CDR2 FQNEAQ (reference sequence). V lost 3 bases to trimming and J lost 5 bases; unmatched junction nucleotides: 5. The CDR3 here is CASSLRTGGEYGYTF. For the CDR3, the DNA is TGTGCCAGCAGCTTGCGGACAGGGGGCGAGTATGGCTACACCTTC.

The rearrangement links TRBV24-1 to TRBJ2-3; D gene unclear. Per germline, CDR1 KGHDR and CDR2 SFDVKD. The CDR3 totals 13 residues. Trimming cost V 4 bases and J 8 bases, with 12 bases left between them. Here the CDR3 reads CATSDPYEVTQYF. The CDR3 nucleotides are TGTGCCACCAGTGACCCCTACGAAGTTACGCAGTATTTT.

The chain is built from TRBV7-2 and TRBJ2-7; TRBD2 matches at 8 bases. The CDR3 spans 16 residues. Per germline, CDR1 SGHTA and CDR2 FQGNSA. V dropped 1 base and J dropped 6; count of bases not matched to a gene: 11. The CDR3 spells CASSLDPGGPVSEQYF. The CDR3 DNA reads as TGTGCCAGCAGCTTAGATCCGGGAGGGCCGGTTAGCGAGCAGTACTTC.

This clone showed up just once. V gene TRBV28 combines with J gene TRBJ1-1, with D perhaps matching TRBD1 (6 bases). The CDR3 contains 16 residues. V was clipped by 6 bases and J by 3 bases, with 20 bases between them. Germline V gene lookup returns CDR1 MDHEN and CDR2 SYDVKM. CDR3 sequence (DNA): TGTGCCAGCAGCCTACCGATGGGGGGGCAAGACACTGAAGCTTTCTTT. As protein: CASSLPMGGQDTEAFF.

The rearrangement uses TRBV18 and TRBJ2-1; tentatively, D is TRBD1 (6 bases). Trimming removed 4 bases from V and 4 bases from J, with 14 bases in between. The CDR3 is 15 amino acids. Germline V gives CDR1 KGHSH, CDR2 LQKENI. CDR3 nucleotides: TGTGCCAGCTCACTTCTGAAACAGGGATACAATGAGCAGTTCTTC. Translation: CASSLLKQGYNEQFF.

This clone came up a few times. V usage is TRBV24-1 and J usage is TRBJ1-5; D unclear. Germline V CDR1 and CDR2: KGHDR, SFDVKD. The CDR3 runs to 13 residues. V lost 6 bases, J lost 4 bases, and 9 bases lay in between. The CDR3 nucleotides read TGTGCCACCAGTCGGGAAAGAAATCAGCCCCAGCATTTT. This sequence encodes CATSRERNQPQHF.

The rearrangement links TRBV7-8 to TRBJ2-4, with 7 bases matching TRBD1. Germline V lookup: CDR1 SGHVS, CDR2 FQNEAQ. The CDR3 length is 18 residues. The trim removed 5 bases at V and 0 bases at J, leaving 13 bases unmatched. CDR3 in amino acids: CASSPPTTGNLAKNIQYF. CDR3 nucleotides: TGTGCCAGCAGCCCACCGACGACAGGGAATTTAGCCAAAAACATTCAGTACTTC.

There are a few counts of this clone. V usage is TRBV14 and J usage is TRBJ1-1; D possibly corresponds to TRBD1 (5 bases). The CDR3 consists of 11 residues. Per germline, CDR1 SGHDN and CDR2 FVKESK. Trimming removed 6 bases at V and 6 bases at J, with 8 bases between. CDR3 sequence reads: CASSKGPEAFF. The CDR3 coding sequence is TGTGCCAGCAGTAAGGGGCCTGAAGCTTTCTTT. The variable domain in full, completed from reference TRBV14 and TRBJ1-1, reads EAGVTQFPSHSVIEKGQTVTLRCDPISGHDNLYWYRRVMGKEIKFLLHFVKESKQDESGMPNNRFLAERTGGTYSTLKVQPAELEDSGVYFCASSKGPEAFFGQGTRLTVV.

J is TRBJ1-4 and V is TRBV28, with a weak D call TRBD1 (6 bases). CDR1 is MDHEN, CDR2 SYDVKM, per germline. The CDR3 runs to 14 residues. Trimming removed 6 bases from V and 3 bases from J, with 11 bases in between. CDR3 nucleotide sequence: TGTGCCAGCAGCTACAGGGCGGCTAATGAAAAACTGTTTTTT. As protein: CASSYRAANEKLFF.

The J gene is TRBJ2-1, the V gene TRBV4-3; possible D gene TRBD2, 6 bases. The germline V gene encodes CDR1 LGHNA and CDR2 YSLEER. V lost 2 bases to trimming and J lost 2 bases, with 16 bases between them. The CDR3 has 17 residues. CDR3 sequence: CASSQRPSGLPYNEQFF. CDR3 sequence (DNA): TGCGCCAGCAGCCAACGACCGTCAGGACTACCCTACAATGAGCAGTTCTTC.

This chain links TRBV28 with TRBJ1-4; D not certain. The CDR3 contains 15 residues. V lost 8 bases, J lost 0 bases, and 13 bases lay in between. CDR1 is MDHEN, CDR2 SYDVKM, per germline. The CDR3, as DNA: TGTGCCAGCTACCCCCTGGCACCAACTAATGAAAAACTGTTTTTT. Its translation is CASYPLAPTNEKLFF.

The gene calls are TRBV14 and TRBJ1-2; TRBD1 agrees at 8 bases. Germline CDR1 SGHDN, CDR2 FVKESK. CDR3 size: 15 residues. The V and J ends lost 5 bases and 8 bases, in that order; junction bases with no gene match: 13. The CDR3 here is CASSAQDRAYEGYTF. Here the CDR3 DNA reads TGTGCCAGCAGCGCTCAGGACAGGGCTTATGAAGGCTACACCTTC.

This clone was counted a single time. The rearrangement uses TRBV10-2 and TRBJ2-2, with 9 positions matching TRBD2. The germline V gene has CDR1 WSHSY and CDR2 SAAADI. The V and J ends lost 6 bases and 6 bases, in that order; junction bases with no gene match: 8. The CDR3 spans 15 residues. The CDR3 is CASSLPAGGPGELFF. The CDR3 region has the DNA TGCGCCAGCAGCCTACCCGCGGGGGGGCCCGGGGAGCTGTTTTTT.

The CDR3 spells CAISGGQGQNYEQYF. In nucleotides, the CDR3 is TGTGCCATCAGTGGTGGACAAGGTCAGAACTACGAGCAGTACTTC. The rearrangement links TRBV10-3 to TRBJ2-7, with D perhaps TRBD1 (5 bases). The CDR3 sequence is 15 residues long. Germline values: CDR1 ENHRY, CDR2 SYGVKD. V lost 4 bases and J 3 bases, leaving 16 bases between the germline ends.

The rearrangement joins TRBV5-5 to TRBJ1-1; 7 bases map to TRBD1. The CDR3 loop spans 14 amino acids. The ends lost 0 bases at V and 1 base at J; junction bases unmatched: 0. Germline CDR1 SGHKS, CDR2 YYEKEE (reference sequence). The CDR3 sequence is CASSLAGGNTEAFF. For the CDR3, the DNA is TGTGCCAGCAGCTTGGCAGGGGGGAACACTGAAGCTTTCTTT.

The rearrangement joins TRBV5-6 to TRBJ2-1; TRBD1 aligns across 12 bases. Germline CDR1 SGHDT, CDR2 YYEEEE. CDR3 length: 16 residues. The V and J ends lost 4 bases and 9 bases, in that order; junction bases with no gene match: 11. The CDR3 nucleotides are TGTGCCAGCAGCAAGTTCCGGGACAGGGGGCAGGCTGAGCAGTTCTTC. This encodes CASSKFRDRGQAEQFF.

This CDR3 is CASQRERDNEQFF. In DNA form, the CDR3 reads TGTGCCAGTCAGCGGGAGAGGGACAATGAGCAGTTCTTC. The rearrangement links TRBV27 to TRBJ2-1; TRBD2 matches 8 bases. The CDR3 length is 13 residues. Per the germline V gene, CDR1 is MNHEY and CDR2 is SMNVEV (reference sequence). V was pared by 9 bases and J by 5 bases, with 6 bases of the junction left unmatched.

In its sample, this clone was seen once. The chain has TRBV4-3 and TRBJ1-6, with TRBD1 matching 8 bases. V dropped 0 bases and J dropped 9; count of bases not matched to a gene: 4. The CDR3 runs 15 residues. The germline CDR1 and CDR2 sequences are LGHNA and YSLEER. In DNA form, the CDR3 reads TGCGCCAGCAGCCAAGACCGGACAGGGCCTTCACCCCTCCACTTT. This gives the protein CASSQDRTGPSPLHF.

The CDR3 bases are TGTGCCAGCAGTTTTCTTACATCGAACTACAATGAGCAGTTCTTC. It translates to CASSFLTSNYNEQFF. The chain is built from TRBV27 and TRBJ2-1; D is undetermined. Trimming pared 3 bases from V and 3 bases from J, leaving 12 bases between. This CDR3 region has 15 residues. CDR1 MNHEY and CDR2 SMNVEV come from the germline V gene (reference sequence).

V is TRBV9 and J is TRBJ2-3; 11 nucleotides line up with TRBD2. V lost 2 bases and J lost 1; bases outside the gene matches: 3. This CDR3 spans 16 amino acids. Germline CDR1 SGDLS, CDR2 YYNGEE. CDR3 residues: CASSVLAGGGTDTQYF. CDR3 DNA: TGTGCCAGCAGCGTCCTAGCGGGAGGTGGCACAGATACGCAGTATTTT. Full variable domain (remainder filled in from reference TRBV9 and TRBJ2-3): DSGVTQTPKHLITATGQRVTLRCSPRSGDLSVYWYQQSLDQGLQFLIQYYNGEERAKGNILERFSAQQFPDLHSELNLSSLELGDSALYFCASSVLAGGGTDTQYFGPGTRLTVL.

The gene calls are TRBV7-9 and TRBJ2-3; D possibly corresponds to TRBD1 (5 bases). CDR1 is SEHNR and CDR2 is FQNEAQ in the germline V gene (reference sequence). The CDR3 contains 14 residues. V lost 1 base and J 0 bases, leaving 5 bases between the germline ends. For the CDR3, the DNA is TGTGCCAGCAGCTTAGAGGGGAGCACAGATACGCAGTATTTT. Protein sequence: CASSLEGSTDTQYF. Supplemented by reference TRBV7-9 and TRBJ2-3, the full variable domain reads DTGVSQNPRHKITKRGQNVTFRCDPISEHNRLYWYRQTLGQGPEFLTYFQNEAQLEKSRLLSDRFSAERPKGSFSTLEIQRTEQGDSAMYLCASSLEGSTDTQYFGPGTRLTVL.

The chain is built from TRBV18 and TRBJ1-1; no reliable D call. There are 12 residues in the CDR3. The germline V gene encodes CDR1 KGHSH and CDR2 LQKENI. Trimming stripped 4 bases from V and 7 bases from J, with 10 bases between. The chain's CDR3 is CASSLQAGEAFF. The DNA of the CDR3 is TGTGCCAGCTCACTTCAGGCGGGTGAAGCTTTCTTT.

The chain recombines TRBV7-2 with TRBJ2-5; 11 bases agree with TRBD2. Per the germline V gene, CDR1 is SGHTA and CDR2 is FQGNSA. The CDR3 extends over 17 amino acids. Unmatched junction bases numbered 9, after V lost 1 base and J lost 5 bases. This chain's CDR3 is CASSLGPSGGPGETQYF. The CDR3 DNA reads TGTGCCAGCAGCTTAGGGCCTAGCGGGGGGCCGGGGGAGACCCAGTACTTC.

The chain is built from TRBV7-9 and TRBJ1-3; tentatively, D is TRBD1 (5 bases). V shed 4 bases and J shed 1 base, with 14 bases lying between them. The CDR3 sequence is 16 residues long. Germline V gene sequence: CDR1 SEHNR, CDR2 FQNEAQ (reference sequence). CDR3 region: CASSYQQELSGNTIYF. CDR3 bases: TGTGCCAGCAGCTACCAACAGGAGCTTTCTGGAAACACCATATATTTT.

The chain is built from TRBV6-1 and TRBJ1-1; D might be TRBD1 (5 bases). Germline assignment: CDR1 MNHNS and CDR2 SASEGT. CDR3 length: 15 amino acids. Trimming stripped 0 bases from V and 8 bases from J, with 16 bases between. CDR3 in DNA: TGTGCCAGCAGTGAAGCGGCGGCCGGGGGTGTAGAAGCTTTCTTT. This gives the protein CASSEAAAGGVEAFF.

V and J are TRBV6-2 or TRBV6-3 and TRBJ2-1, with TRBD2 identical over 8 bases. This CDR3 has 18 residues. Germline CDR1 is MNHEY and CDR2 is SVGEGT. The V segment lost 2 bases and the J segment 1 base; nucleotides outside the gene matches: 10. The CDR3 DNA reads TGTGCCAGCAGTTACACCAGAGGTAGCGGGGTTTCCTACAATGAGCAGTTCTTC. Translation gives CASSYTRGSGVSYNEQFF.

The CDR3 here is CASSLRFEQYF. The CDR3 DNA is TGTGCCAGCAGTTTACGGTTCGAGCAGTACTTC. This chain joins TRBV28 and TRBJ2-7; no clear D gene. Germline CDR1 reads MDHEN; CDR2 reads SYDVKM. V was clipped by 2 bases and J by 6 bases, with 5 bases between them. This CDR3 contains 11 residues.